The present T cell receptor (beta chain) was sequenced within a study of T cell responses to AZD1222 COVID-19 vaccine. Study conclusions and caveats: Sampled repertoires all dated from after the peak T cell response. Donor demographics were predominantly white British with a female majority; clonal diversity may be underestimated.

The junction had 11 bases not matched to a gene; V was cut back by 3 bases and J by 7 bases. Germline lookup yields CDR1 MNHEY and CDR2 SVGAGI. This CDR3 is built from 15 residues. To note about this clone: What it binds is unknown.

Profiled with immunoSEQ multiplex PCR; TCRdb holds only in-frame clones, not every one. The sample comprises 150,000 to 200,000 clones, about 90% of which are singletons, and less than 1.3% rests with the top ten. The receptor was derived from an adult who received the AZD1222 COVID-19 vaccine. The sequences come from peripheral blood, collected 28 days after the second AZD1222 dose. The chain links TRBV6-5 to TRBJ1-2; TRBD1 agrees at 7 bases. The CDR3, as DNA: TGTGCCAGCAGTTATCAGCCAGGGGGGGAATTTGGCTACACCTTC. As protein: CASSYQPGGEFGYTF.